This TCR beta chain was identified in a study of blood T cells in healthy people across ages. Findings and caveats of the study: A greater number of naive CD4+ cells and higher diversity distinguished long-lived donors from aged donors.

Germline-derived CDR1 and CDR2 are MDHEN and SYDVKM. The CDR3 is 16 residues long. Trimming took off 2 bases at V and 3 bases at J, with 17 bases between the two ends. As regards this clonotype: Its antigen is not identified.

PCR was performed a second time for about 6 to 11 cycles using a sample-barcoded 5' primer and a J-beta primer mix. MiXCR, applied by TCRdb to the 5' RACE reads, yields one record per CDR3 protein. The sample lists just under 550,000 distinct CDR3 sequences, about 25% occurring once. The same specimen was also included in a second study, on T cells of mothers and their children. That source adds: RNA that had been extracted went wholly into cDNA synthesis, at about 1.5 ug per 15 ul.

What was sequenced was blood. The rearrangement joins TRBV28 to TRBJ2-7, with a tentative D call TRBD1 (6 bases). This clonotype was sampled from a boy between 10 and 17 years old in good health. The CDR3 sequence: CASSLTLKRGHYEQYF. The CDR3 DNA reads TGTGCCAGCAGTTTAACACTGAAAAGGGGACACTACGAGCAGTACTTC.